Listed here are 7 T cell receptor beta chains from one sample, sequenced in a study of cytomegalovirus exposure and HLA in healthy donors. Both 60 Vbeta primers and 13 Jbeta primers went into the PCR. Measured with immunoSEQ multiplex PCR; TCRdb has only the in-frame clones, and not every one. The listing records about 58,000 clones. The sequencing sample was made of PBMCs. The source of these receptors is a young woman in good health and CMV-seronegative.

The chain is built from TRBV4-1 and TRBJ1-1, with D perhaps matching TRBD1 (5 bases). Trimming removed 0 bases at V and 6 bases at J, with 20 bases between. The germline gives CDR1 MGHRA, CDR2 YSYEKL. The CDR3 sequence is 17 residues long. The CDR3 nucleotides are TGCGCCAGCAGCCAAGAGTGGGACGGTGGGGGGACTTCTGAAGCTTTCTTT. It yields the protein CASSQEWDGGGTSEAFF.

The chain couples TRBV29-1 to TRBJ1-2, with 9 bases that match TRBD1. The CDR3 totals 13 residues. V shed 6 bases, J shed 8 bases, and the junction held 10 bases outside the gene matches. CDR1 and CDR2 (germline): SQVTM, ANQGSEA. The DNA of the CDR3 is TGCAGCGTCCCACTGGACACAGGGGGCGGCTACACCTTC. Its protein product is CSVPLDTGGGYTF. Based on the CDR3 plus reference TRBV29-1 and TRBJ1-2, the full variable domain is SAVISQKPSRDICQRGTSLTIQCQVDSQVTMMFWYRQQPGQSLTLIATANQGSEATYESGFVIDKFPISRPNLTFSTLTVSNMSPEDSSIYLCSVPLDTGGGYTFGSGTRLTVV.

The rearrangement joins TRBV5-1 to TRBJ2-7; TRBD2 agrees at 8 bases. J lost 0 bases, V lost 4 bases, and 9 bases had no gene match. CDR3 size: 16 residues. Germline assignment: CDR1 SGHRS and CDR2 YFSETQ. The CDR3 DNA sequence: TGCGCCAGCAGCCTTACGGTAGCGGGGATCTCCTACGAGCAGTACTTC. Its protein product is CASSLTVAGISYEQYF. Filled out from reference TRBV5-1 and TRBJ2-7, the complete variable domain reads KAGVTQTPRYLIKTRGQQVTLSCSPISGHRSVSWYQQTPGQGLQFLFEYFSETQRNKGNFPGRFSGRQFSNSRSEMNVSTLELGDSALYLCASSLTVAGISYEQYFGPGTRLTVT.

V usage is TRBV7-9 and J usage is TRBJ1-3; tentative D call: TRBD1 (5 bases). V shed 4 bases and J shed 2 bases, with 9 bases lying between them. The CDR3 runs 14 residues. Germline-derived CDR1 and CDR2 are SEHNR and FQNEAQ (reference sequence). CDR3 amino acids: CASSSKGPGNTIYF. DNA of the CDR3: TGTGCCAGCAGCTCAAAGGGGCCTGGAAACACCATATATTTT.

The CDR3 loop reads CASSLTTAGYTF. The CDR3 DNA reads as TGTGCCAGCAGCTTGACAACAGCTGGCTACACCTTC. The rearrangement joins TRBV5-4 to TRBJ1-2, with D unresolved. This CDR3 has 12 residues. Germline V gene data show CDR1 as SGHNT and CDR2 as YYREEE (reference sequence). The V end lost 1 base, the J end lost 7 bases, and 8 bases lay between the germline ends.

The chain employs TRBV7-9 and TRBJ1-2; D remains unclear. CDR1 is SEHNR and CDR2 is FQNEAQ in the germline V gene (reference sequence). Trimming left V 1 base short and J 5 bases short, with 20 bases between. This CDR3 is 17 amino acids long. CDR3 in amino acids: CASSLGGSWQRIYGYTF. CDR3 in DNA: TGTGCCAGCAGCTTAGGAGGCAGTTGGCAGAGGATTTATGGCTACACCTTC. The full variable domain, rest sourced from reference TRBV7-9 and TRBJ1-2, is DTGVSQNPRHKITKRGQNVTFRCDPISEHNRLYWYRQTLGQGPEFLTYFQNEAQLEKSRLLSDRFSAERPKGSFSTLEIQRTEQGDSAMYLCASSLGGSWQRIYGYTFGSGTRLTVV.

The chain carries TRBV5-4 and TRBJ1-2; 10 bases align to TRBD1. Trimming at V came to 4 bases and at J to 2 bases, leaving 11 bases not matched to a gene. The CDR3 consists of 17 residues. Per germline, CDR1 SGHNT and CDR2 YYREEE (reference sequence). The CDR3 region has the DNA TGTGCCAGCAGCCCGGGACAGGGGAGGATCTTAAACTATGGCTACACCTTC. Protein product: CASSPGQGRILNYGYTF.